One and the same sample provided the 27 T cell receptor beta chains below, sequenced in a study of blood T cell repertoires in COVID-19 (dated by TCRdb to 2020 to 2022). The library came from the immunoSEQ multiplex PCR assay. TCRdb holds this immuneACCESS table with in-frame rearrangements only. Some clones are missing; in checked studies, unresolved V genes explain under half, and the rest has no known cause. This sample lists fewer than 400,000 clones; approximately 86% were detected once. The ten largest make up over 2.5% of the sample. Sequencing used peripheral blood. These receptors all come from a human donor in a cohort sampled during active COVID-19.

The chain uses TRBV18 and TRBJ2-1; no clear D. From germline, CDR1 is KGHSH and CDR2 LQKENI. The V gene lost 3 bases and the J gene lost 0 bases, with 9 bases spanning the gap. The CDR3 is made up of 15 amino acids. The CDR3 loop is CASSPEPGSYNEQFF. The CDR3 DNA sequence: TGTGCCAGCTCACCGGAGCCCGGCTCCTACAATGAGCAGTTCTTC.

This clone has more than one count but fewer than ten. The CDR3 protein is CASSSPDSNTEAFF. In DNA form, the CDR3 reads TGTGCCAGCAGTTCCCCGGACTCTAACACTGAAGCTTTCTTT. This chain joins TRBV6-2 or TRBV6-3 and TRBJ1-1; D ambiguous. The germline V gene has CDR1 MNHEY and CDR2 SVGEGT. Trimming cost V 4 bases and J 2 bases, with 11 bases left between them. This CDR3 has 14 residues.

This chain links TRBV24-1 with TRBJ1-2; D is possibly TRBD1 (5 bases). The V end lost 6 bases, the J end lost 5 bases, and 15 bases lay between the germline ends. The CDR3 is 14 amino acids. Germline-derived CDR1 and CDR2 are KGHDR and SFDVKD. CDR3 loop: CATSSSREGYGYTF. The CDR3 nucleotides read TGTGCCACCAGTAGCAGCAGGGAGGGGTATGGCTACACCTTC.

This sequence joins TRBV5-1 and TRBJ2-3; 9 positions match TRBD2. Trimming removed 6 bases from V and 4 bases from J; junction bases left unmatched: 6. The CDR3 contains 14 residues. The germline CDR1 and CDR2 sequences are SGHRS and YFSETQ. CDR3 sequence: CASTAGGPADTQYF. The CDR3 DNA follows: TGCGCCAGCACGGCGGGGGGGCCAGCAGATACGCAGTATTTT. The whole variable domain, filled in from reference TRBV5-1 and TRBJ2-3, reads KAGVTQTPRYLIKTRGQQVTLSCSPISGHRSVSWYQQTPGQGLQFLFEYFSETQRNKGNFPGRFSGRQFSNSRSEMNVSTLELGDSALYLCASTAGGPADTQYFGPGTRLTVL.

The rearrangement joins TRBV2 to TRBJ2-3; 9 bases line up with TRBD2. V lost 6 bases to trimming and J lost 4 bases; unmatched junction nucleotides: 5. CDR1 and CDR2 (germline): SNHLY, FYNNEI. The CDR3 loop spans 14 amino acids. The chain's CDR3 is CASRGLAGSDTQYF. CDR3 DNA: TGTGCCAGCAGAGGGCTAGCGGGATCAGATACGCAGTATTTT.

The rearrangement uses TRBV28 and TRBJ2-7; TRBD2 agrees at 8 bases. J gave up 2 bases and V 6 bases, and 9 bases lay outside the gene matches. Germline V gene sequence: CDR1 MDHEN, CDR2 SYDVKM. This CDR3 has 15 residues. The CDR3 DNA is TGTGCCAGCAGACCCACTAGCGGTGGGACCTACGAGCAGTACTTC. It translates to CASRPTSGGTYEQYF. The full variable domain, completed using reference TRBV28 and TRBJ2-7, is DVKVTQSSRYLVKRTGEKVFLECVQDMDHENMFWYRQDPGLGLRLIYFSYDVKMKEKGDIPEGYSVSREKKERFSLILESASTNQTSMYLCASRPTSGGTYEQYFGPGTRLTVT.

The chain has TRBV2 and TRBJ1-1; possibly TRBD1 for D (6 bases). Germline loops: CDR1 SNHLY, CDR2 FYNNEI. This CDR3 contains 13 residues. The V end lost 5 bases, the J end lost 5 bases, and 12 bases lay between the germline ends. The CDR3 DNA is TGTGCCAGCAGTAATAAGGGGGGGACTGAAGCTTTCTTT. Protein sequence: CASSNKGGTEAFF.

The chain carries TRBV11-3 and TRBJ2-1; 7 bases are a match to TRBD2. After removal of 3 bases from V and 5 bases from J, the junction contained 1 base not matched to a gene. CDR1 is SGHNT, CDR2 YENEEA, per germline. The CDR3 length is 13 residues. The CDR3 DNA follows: TGTGCCAGCAGCTTGGGGGGGGACAATGAGCAGTTCTTC. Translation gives CASSLGGDNEQFF.

The CDR3 spells CASSRLGDEQFF. CDR3 sequence (DNA): TGTGCCAGCAGCCGTCTAGGGGATGAGCAGTTCTTC. This sequence joins TRBV6-5 and TRBJ2-1; D perhaps matches TRBD1 (5 bases). CDR3 length: 12 residues. CDR1 and CDR2 from the germline V gene are MNHEY and SVGAGI. Deletions cut 6 bases from V and 8 bases from J, with 11 bases between.

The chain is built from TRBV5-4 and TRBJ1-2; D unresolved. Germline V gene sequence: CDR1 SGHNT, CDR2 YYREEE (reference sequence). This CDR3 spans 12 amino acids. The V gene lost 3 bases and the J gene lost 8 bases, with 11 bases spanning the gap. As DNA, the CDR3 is TGTGCCAGCAGCTACCCCGGCGGGGGCTACACCTTC. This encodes CASSYPGGGYTF.

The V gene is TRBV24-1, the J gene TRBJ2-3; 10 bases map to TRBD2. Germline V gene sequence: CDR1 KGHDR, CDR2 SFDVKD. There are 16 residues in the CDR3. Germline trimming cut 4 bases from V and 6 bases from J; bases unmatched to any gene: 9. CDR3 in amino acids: CATSDSGGGPIDTQYF. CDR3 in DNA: TGTGCCACCAGTGACAGCGGGGGGGGGCCGATTGATACGCAGTATTTT.

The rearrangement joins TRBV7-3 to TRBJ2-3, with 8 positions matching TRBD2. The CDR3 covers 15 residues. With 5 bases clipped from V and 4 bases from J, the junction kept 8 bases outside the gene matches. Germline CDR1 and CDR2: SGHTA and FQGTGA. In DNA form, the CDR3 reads TGTGCCAGCAGCCTTAGCGGGGACCCCCCAGATACGCAGTATTTT. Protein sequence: CASSLSGDPPDTQYF.

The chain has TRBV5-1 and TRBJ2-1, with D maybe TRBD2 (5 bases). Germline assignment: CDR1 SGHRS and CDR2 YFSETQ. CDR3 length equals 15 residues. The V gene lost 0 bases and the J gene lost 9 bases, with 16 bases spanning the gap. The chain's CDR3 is CASSLERAGVSEQFF. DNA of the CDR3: TGCGCCAGCAGCTTGGAAAGGGCGGGCGTCTCTGAGCAGTTCTTC.

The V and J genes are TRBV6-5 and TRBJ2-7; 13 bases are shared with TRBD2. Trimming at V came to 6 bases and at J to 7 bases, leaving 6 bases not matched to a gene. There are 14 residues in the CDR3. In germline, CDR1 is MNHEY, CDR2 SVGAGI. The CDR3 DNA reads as TGTGCCAGCAGAAGGGGACTAGCGGGACCGGAGCAGTACTTC. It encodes CASRRGLAGPEQYF.

CDR3 nucleotides: TGTGCCTGGAGAGGGGACTGGATGAATGAGCAGTTCTTC. Translating gives CAWRGDWMNEQFF. This chain uses TRBV30 with TRBJ2-1, with D possibly TRBD2 on 6 matching bases. Germline-derived CDR1 and CDR2 are GTSNPN and SVGIG (reference sequence). Trimming shortened V by 3 bases and J by 7 bases, and 13 bases separated the two germline ends. The CDR3 runs 13 residues.

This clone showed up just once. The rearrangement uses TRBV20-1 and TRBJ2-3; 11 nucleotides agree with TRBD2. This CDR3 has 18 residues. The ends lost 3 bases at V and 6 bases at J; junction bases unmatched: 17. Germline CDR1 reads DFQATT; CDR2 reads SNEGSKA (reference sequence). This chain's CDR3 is CSASETGTSGGSGDTQYF. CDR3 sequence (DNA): TGCAGTGCTAGTGAAACAGGAACTAGCGGGGGTTCGGGGGATACGCAGTATTTT.

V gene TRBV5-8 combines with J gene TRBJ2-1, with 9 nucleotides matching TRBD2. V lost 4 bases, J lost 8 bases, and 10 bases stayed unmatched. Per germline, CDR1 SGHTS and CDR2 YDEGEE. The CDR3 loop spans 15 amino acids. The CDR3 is CASSRVPGLADEQFF. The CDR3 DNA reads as TGTGCCAGCAGCCGTGTACCGGGACTAGCTGATGAGCAGTTCTTC.

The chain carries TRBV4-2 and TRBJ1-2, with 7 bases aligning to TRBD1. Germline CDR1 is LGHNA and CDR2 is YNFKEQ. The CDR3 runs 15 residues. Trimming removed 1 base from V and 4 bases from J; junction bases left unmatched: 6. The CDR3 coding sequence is TGTGCCAGCAGCCAAGTTGGAGGACAGGTCTATGGCTACACCTTC. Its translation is CASSQVGGQVYGYTF.

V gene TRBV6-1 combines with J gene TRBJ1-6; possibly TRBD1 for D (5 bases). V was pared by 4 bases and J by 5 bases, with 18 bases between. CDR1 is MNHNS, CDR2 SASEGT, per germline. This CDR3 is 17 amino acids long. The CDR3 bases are TGTGCCAGCAGTGGGCCGGACCTTCCCAGGGATAATTCACCCCTCCACTTT. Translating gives CASSGPDLPRDNSPLHF.

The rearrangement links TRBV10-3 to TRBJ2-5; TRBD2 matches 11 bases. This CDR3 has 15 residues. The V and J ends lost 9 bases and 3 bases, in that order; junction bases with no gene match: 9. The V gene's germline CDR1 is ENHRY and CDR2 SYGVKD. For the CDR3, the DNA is TGTGCCATAGGCGCACTAGCGGGAGTGGAAGAGACCCAGTACTTC. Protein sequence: CAIGALAGVEETQYF.

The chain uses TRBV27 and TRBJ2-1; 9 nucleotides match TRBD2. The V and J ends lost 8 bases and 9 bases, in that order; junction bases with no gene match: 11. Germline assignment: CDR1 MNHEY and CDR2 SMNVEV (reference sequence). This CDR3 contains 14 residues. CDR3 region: CASSVLAGRGEQFF. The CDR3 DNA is TGTGCCAGCTCGGTGCTAGCGGGACGTGGTGAGCAGTTCTTC.

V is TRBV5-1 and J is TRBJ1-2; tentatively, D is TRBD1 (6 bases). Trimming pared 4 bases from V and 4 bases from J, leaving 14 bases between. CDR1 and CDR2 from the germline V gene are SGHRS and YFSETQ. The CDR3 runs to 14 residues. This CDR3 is CASSQLQGGYGYTF. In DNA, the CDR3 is TGCGCCAGCAGCCAATTACAGGGCGGCTATGGCTACACCTTC.

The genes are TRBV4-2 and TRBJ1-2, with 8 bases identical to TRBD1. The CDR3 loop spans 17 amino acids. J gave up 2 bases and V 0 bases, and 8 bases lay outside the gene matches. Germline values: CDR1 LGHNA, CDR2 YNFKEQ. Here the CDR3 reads CASSQDIQGAANYGYTF. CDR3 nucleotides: TGTGCCAGCAGCCAAGATATCCAGGGGGCGGCGAACTATGGCTACACCTTC.

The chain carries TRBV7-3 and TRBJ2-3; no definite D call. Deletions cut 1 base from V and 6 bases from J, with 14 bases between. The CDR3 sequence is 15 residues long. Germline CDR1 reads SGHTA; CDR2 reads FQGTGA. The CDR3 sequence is CASSLSDSRPDTQYF. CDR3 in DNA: TGTGCCAGCAGCTTAAGTGACTCCCGCCCGGATACGCAGTATTTT.

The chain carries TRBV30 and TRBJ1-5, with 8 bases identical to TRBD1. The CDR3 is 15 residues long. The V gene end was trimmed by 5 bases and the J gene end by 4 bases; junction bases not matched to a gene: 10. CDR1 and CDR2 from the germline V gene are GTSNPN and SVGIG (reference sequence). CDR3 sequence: CAWVGKGQANQPQHF. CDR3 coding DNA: TGTGCCTGGGTCGGGAAGGGACAGGCAAATCAGCCCCAGCATTTT.

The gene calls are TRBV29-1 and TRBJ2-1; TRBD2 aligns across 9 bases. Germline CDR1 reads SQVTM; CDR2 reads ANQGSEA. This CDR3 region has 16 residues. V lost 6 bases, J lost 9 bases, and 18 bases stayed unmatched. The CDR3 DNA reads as TGCAGCGTCGAGTATGGTGTGGCGGGAGGGCCTGGTGAGCAGTTCTTC. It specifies CSVEYGVAGGPGEQFF.

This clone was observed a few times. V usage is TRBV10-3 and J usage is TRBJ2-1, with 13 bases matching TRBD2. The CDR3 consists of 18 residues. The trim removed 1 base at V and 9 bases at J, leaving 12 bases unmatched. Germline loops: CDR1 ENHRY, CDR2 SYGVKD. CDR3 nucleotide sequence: TGTGCCATCAGTGAGTTCCAGCCCGGGACTAGCGGGATGGGTGAGCAGTTCTTC. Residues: CAISEFQPGTSGMGEQFF.